These 15 T cell receptor beta chains were sequenced from one sample in a study of shared clonotypes between healthy human individuals. Measured with immunoSEQ multiplex PCR; TCRdb has only the in-frame clones, and not every one. Of millions of clones listed, 85% to 95% were seen once; the top ten hold roughly 0.13%. The sample consisted of naive CD4+ T cells sorted from blood. Subset in this sample: CD45RA+ positively selected. The receptors were sampled from a man aged 18 to 30 in good health.

The gene calls are TRBV7-2 and TRBJ2-5; TRBD2 aligns across 9 bases. With 5 bases clipped from V and 1 base from J, the junction kept 11 bases outside the gene matches. The CDR3 loop spans 17 amino acids. CDR1 is SGHTA, CDR2 FQGNSA, per germline. The CDR3 protein is CASSVSFWREGQETQYF. The CDR3 DNA is TGTGCCAGCAGCGTCTCTTTCTGGCGGGAGGGCCAAGAGACCCAGTACTTC.

This clone was observed once. A much larger clone differs from this one at a single base, so this may be a read error. The chain uses TRBV7-8 and TRBJ1-1; D perhaps matches TRBD1 (5 bases). With 6 bases removed from V and 1 base from J, the gap between germline ends came to 9 bases. The germline gives CDR1 SGHVS, CDR2 FQNEAQ. The CDR3 totals 13 residues. CDR3 bases: TGTGCCAGCAGACCAGGGCGGAACACTGAAGCTTTCTTT. It specifies CASRPGRNTEAFF.

This chain links TRBV4-1 with TRBJ2-3; TRBD2 matches 8 bases. This CDR3 comprises 16 residues. The junction had 4 bases not matched to a gene; V was cut back by 2 bases and J by 0 bases. Germline V gene lookup returns CDR1 MGHRA and CDR2 YSYEKL. The DNA of the CDR3 is TGCGCCAGCAGCCAATCGGAGCGGGGGAGCACAGATACGCAGTATTTT. Protein: CASSQSERGSTDTQYF.

The gene calls are TRBV10-3 and TRBJ2-5; D is possibly TRBD1 (6 bases). Trimming left V 0 bases short and J 4 bases short, with 9 bases between. The CDR3 sequence is 14 residues long. Germline V lookup: CDR1 ENHRY, CDR2 SYGVKD. DNA for the CDR3: TGTGCCATCAGTGAGTCACAAGGGGGAGAGACCCAGTACTTC. Translation gives CAISESQGGETQYF.

In the case of this clone: The same CDR3 is also encoded by other DNA sequences in this sample. The chain couples TRBV7-2 to TRBJ2-1, with 9 bases matching TRBD1. The CDR3 totals 15 residues. V was pared by 5 bases and J by 2 bases, with 4 bases of the junction left unmatched. CDR1 is SGHTA, CDR2 FQGNSA, per germline. For the CDR3, the DNA is TGTGCCAGCAGCCTGGGACAGGGAGCCTACAATGAGCAGTTCTTC. Protein sequence: CASSLGQGAYNEQFF. The entire variable domain, with the rest obtained from reference TRBV7-2 and TRBJ2-1, is as follows: GAGVSQSPSNKVTEKGKDVELRCDPISGHTALYWYRQSLGQGLEFLIYFQGNSAPDKSGLPSDRFSAERTGGSVSTLTIQRTQQEDSAVYLCASSLGQGAYNEQFFGPGTRLTVL.

In this sample, this clone turned up once. The same CDR3 also results from other DNA sequences found in this sample. The chain joins TRBV9 to TRBJ2-2; 7 bases align to TRBD1. Losses at the gene ends were 0 bases for V and 4 bases for J; bases not matched to a gene: 6. The germline V gene encodes CDR1 SGDLS and CDR2 YYNGEE. This CDR3 is built from 16 residues. The CDR3 sequence: CASSVGQGRGTGELFF. CDR3 coding DNA: TGTGCCAGCAGCGTAGGACAGGGTCGGGGCACCGGGGAGCTGTTTTTT.

V usage is TRBV5-5 and J usage is TRBJ2-7; D remains ambiguous. This CDR3 has 14 amino acids. V lost 2 bases to trimming and J lost 5 bases, with 14 bases between them. The germline CDR1 and CDR2 sequences are SGHKS and YYEKEE (reference sequence). CDR3 protein: CASSFNPGNDEQYF. The CDR3 region has the DNA TGTGCCAGCAGCTTTAATCCTGGGAATGACGAGCAGTACTTC.

This clone has only one observation. The chain uses TRBV7-8 and TRBJ1-1; TRBD1 agrees at 8 bases. J lost 4 bases, V lost 5 bases, and 3 bases had no gene match. The CDR3 consists of 13 residues. Germline loops: CDR1 SGHVS, CDR2 FQNEAQ. The CDR3 DNA reads as TGTGCCAGCAGCAACACAGGGGGCACTGAAGCTTTCTTT. Its translation: CASSNTGGTEAFF.

V gene TRBV7-9 combines with J gene TRBJ2-1, with D perhaps TRBD1 (6 bases). Germline V gene sequence: CDR1 SEHNR, CDR2 FQNEAQ (reference sequence). The CDR3 is 15 amino acids. V was trimmed by 3 bases and J by 9 bases, leaving 18 bases between them. The CDR3 DNA sequence: TGTGCCAGCAGCTTGGGGGACATCGGATTGGGTGAGCAGTTCTTC. It specifies CASSLGDIGLGEQFF.

V gene TRBV30 combines with J gene TRBJ1-4; D uncertain. Trimming shortened V by 0 bases and J by 5 bases, and 10 bases separated the two germline ends. Germline CDR1 reads GTSNPN; CDR2 reads SVGIG (reference sequence). The CDR3 has 14 residues. The CDR3 spells CAWSVPGGNEKLFF. The CDR3 bases are TGTGCCTGGAGTGTACCTGGCGGAAATGAAAAACTGTTTTTT.

The V gene is TRBV19, the J gene TRBJ2-7, with D uncertain. Germline V gene lookup returns CDR1 LNHDA and CDR2 SQIVND (reference sequence). This CDR3 has 16 amino acids. The V end was cut by 2 bases, the J end by 3 bases, with 17 bases between. CDR3 region: CASSISPVRPLYEQYF. In DNA form, the CDR3 reads TGTGCCAGTAGTATATCTCCCGTCCGGCCACTCTACGAGCAGTACTTC.

The chain recombines TRBV7-2 with TRBJ2-7; D is unclear. The germline CDR1 and CDR2 sequences are SGHTA and FQGNSA. Trimming removed 4 bases from V and 6 bases from J, with 13 bases in between. The CDR3 length is 13 residues. CDR3 loop: CASSSGPTGEQYF. The CDR3, as DNA: TGTGCCAGCAGCTCCGGACCGACCGGCGAGCAGTACTTC.

The chain links TRBV6-5 to TRBJ1-1; the match to TRBD1 covers 9 bases. V gave up 6 bases and J gave up 6 bases; unmatched junction bases: 8. Germline V gives CDR1 MNHEY, CDR2 SVGAGI. CDR3 size: 14 residues. In DNA, the CDR3 is TGTGCCAGCAGCCGGGACAGGGAGGCTCCTGAAGCTTTCTTT. Protein: CASSRDREAPEAFF.

V and J are TRBV29-1 and TRBJ2-1; D uncertain. Trimming removed 6 bases at V and 6 bases at J, with 12 bases between. Germline V gene data show CDR1 as SQVTM and CDR2 as ANQGSEA. This CDR3 has 12 residues. The CDR3 sequence is CSVENLANEQFF. CDR3 coding DNA: TGCAGCGTGGAAAACTTAGCCAATGAGCAGTTCTTC.

V and J are TRBV9 and TRBJ2-7; 10 bases are shared with TRBD2. Losses at the gene ends were 0 bases for V and 6 bases for J; bases not matched to a gene: 9. Looked up from germline, CDR1 is SGDLS and CDR2 is YYNGEE. This CDR3 is built from 16 residues. Here the CDR3 DNA reads TGTGCCAGCAGCGTAGCCGGGACTAGCGAGGTAGGCGAGCAGTACTTC. Translated, it gives CASSVAGTSEVGEQYF.